Listed here are 32 T cell receptor beta chains from one sample, sequenced in a study of follicular helper T cells after annual influenza vaccination. Profiling relied on immunoSEQ multiplex PCR, and the TCRdb table lists in-frame clones only, not all of them. Altogether around 11,000 clones are present, about 82% being singletons, with the ten largest covering approximately 0.43%. Time point here: 2015-2016 season, 7 days after influenza vaccination. The sequencing here drew on CXCR5+ CD38- circulating T follicular helper cells from blood, taken 7 days after influenza vaccination. Subset defined: circulating Tfh, non-naive CD4+CXCR5+PD-1+ (ICOS+CD38+ or ICOS-CD38-). The source is an adult who received the influenza vaccine.

V is TRBV5-4 and J is TRBJ2-2, with D hard to call. CDR1 and CDR2 from the germline V gene are SGHNT and YYREEE (reference sequence). Trimming stripped 1 base from V and 3 bases from J, with 13 bases between. The CDR3 is 16 amino acids. The CDR3 sequence: CASSLPPKGDTGELFF. Written as DNA, the CDR3 is TGTGCCAGCAGCTTGCCCCCGAAGGGCGACACCGGGGAGCTGTTTTTT.

Only one count was recorded for this clone. The chain is built from TRBV6-1 and TRBJ2-7; 7 nucleotides line up with TRBD2. Per germline, CDR1 MNHNS and CDR2 SASEGT. The CDR3 is made up of 15 amino acids. Unmatched junction bases numbered 13, after V lost 6 bases and J lost 5 bases. The CDR3 bases are TGTGCCAGCAGGGTAGGCGGACTAGACGGCAACGAGCAGTACTTC. It is translated as CASRVGGLDGNEQYF.

The V call is TRBV6-1, the J call TRBJ2-7; tentatively, D is TRBD2 (5 bases). The CDR3 covers 13 residues. Trimming removed 7 bases at V and 1 base at J, with 11 bases between. The germline CDR1 and CDR2 sequences are MNHNS and SASEGT. In DNA, the CDR3 is TGTGCCAGCAAGATCCGGGGTTCCTACGAGCAGTACTTC. Its protein is CASKIRGSYEQYF.

The chain couples TRBV4-3 to TRBJ1-3, with D unclear. The CDR3 spans 15 residues. V was trimmed by 1 base and J by 1 base, leaving 8 bases between them. Germline assignment: CDR1 LGHNA and CDR2 YSLEER. As DNA, the CDR3 is TGCGCCAGCAGCCAAGTCGGTCAGTCTGGAAACACCATATATTTT. Its protein is CASSQVGQSGNTIYF.

This clone has a single count. V is TRBV7-3 and J is TRBJ1-5; D is perhaps TRBD1 (5 bases). CDR1 is SGHTA, CDR2 FQGTGA, per germline. This CDR3 is 16 amino acids long. Deletions cut 1 base from V and 6 bases from J, with 16 bases between. CDR3 sequence (DNA): TGTGCCAGCAGCTTAATAGTCGAGGGAGGGGTTCAGCCCCAGCATTTT. Residues: CASSLIVEGGVQPQHF.

V is TRBV5-1 and J is TRBJ2-2, with 12 bases fitting TRBD2. V was clipped by 2 bases and J by 5 bases; unmatched bases: 4. CDR1 is SGHRS, CDR2 YFSETQ, per germline. This CDR3 is 16 amino acids long. The CDR3: CASSFLAGGRTGELFF. CDR3 DNA: TGCGCCAGCAGCTTCCTAGCGGGGGGGCGTACCGGGGAGCTGTTTTTT.

This chain links TRBV7-6 with TRBJ1-5; 7 bases are shared with TRBD1. Germline CDR1 is SGHVS and CDR2 is FNYEAQ. V was clipped by 5 bases and J by 0 bases; unmatched bases: 13. This CDR3 has 18 residues. CDR3 residues: CASSPPRGGGVSNQPQHF. The CDR3 DNA reads as TGTGCCAGCAGCCCCCCGAGGGGAGGGGGCGTTAGCAATCAGCCCCAGCATTTT.

This clone appeared a single time. The chain carries TRBV19 and TRBJ2-5; D may be TRBD1 (6 bases). The germline V gene encodes CDR1 LNHDA and CDR2 SQIVND (reference sequence). The CDR3 consists of 16 residues. The V gene lost 0 bases and the J gene lost 3 bases, with 14 bases spanning the gap. The DNA for the CDR3 is TGTGCCAGTAGTATAGATCCAGTAGGGACAAAAGAGACCCAGTACTTC. Protein product: CASSIDPVGTKETQYF. The full variable domain, with the rest looked up from reference TRBV19 and TRBJ2-5, is DGGITQSPKYLFRKEGQNVTLSCEQNLNHDAMYWYRQDPGQGLRLIYYSQIVNDFQKGDIAEGYSVSREKKESFPLTVTSAQKNPTAFYLCASSIDPVGTKETQYFGPGTRLLVL.

This chain joins TRBV30 and TRBJ1-3; D might be TRBD1 (5 bases). V was shortened by 4 bases and J by 8 bases, with 9 bases between the two germline ends. The CDR3 covers 11 residues. The germline V gene encodes CDR1 GTSNPN and CDR2 SVGIG (reference sequence). The CDR3 region is CAWTGIDTIYF. DNA of the CDR3: TGTGCCTGGACAGGGATTGACACCATATATTTT.

In DNA form, the CDR3 reads TGTGCCAGCTCACCACCCCTTGGGGGTAGCGGTCTCAACACAGATACGCAGTATTTT. Protein: CASSPPLGGSGLNTDTQYF. The chain employs TRBV18 and TRBJ2-3, with D maybe TRBD2 (6 bases). Germline V lookup: CDR1 KGHSH, CDR2 LQKENI. The CDR3 is made up of 19 amino acids. The V end was cut by 0 bases, the J end by 2 bases, with 21 bases between.

V is TRBV5-1 and J is TRBJ2-7, with a tentative D call TRBD1 (6 bases). The CDR3 length is 13 residues. From germline, CDR1 is SGHRS and CDR2 YFSETQ. The V gene lost 3 bases and the J gene lost 5 bases, with 12 bases spanning the gap. The CDR3 nucleotides read TGCGCCAGCAGCTACATAACAGGGAACGAGCAGTACTTC. This codes for CASSYITGNEQYF.

The chain joins TRBV30 to TRBJ1-2; D not resolved. The CDR3 extends over 10 amino acids. V gave up 2 bases and J gave up 11 bases, with 9 bases separating them. The germline V gene encodes CDR1 GTSNPN and CDR2 SVGIG (reference sequence). The CDR3 here is CAWSHVGYTF. The CDR3 DNA reads as TGTGCCTGGAGTCACGTAGGGTACACCTTC.

This clone was seen only once. The chain has TRBV19 and TRBJ1-3; D not resolved. Germline CDR1 is LNHDA and CDR2 is SQIVND (reference sequence). The ends were cut back, 5 bases at V and 0 bases at J, with 11 bases in the middle. This CDR3 has 15 residues. As DNA, the CDR3 is TGTGCCAGTAGTGCGAATGCAAACTCTGGAAACACCATATATTTT. The encoded protein is CASSANANSGNTIYF.

The chain combines TRBV15 with TRBJ1-5; D not resolved. This CDR3 contains 18 residues. The germline V gene encodes CDR1 LNHNV and CDR2 YYDKDF (reference sequence). Trimming shortened V by 3 bases and J by 2 bases, and 20 bases separated the two germline ends. The CDR3 DNA reads as TGTGCCACCAGCAGGCCACCCCAAGACGGTGTCCGCAATCAGCCCCAGCATTTT. Residues: CATSRPPQDGVRNQPQHF.

The chain recombines TRBV25-1 with TRBJ1-2; D gene uncertain. There are 13 residues in the CDR3. Per germline, CDR1 MGHDK and CDR2 SYGVNS. Trimming stripped 0 bases from V and 5 bases from J, with 7 bases between. For the CDR3, the DNA is TGTGCCAGCAGTGAATATGGGAGATATGGCTACACCTTC. Translation: CASSEYGRYGYTF.

The genes are TRBV7-2 and TRBJ1-4; a possible D gene is TRBD1 (6 bases). The germline V and J ends were trimmed by 7 bases and 4 bases, with 10 bases remaining between them. CDR1 is SGHTA, CDR2 FQGNSA, per germline. The CDR3 is made up of 13 amino acids. The CDR3 protein is CASNGQFNEKLFF. CDR3 DNA: TGTGCCAGCAACGGACAGTTTAATGAAAAACTGTTTTTT.

The chain uses TRBV5-1 and TRBJ1-2, with 9 bases matching TRBD1. Germline CDR1 and CDR2: SGHRS and YFSETQ. This CDR3 comprises 15 residues. The ends lost 3 bases at V and 2 bases at J; junction bases unmatched: 5. The CDR3 nucleotides read TGCGCCAGCAGCTCCCAACAGGGGGCGAACTATGGCTACACCTTC. This sequence encodes CASSSQQGANYGYTF.

The chain employs TRBV9 and TRBJ2-2; D is unresolved. The ends were cut back, 0 bases at V and 7 bases at J, with 7 bases in the middle. The germline V gene has CDR1 SGDLS and CDR2 YYNGEE. CDR3 length: 13 residues. CDR3 nucleotides: TGTGCCAGCAGCGTAGATCTAATCGGGGAGCTGTTTTTT. It translates to CASSVDLIGELFF.

This sequence joins TRBV5-1 and TRBJ2-3; D perhaps matches TRBD2 (6 bases). CDR1 and CDR2 (germline): SGHRS, YFSETQ. The ends were cut back, 0 bases at V and 2 bases at J, with 10 bases in the middle. The CDR3 loop spans 15 amino acids. The CDR3 nucleotides are TGCGCCAGCAGCTTGGAGGCGGGACCCACAGATACGCAGTATTTT. Translation gives CASSLEAGPTDTQYF. Variable domain in full (rest from reference TRBV5-1 and TRBJ2-3): KAGVTQTPRYLIKTRGQQVTLSCSPISGHRSVSWYQQTPGQGLQFLFEYFSETQRNKGNFPGRFSGRQFSNSRSEMNVSTLELGDSALYLCASSLEAGPTDTQYFGPGTRLTVL.

The V call is TRBV5-1, the J call TRBJ1-4, with 9 bases aligning to TRBD1. CDR1 is SGHRS and CDR2 is YFSETQ in the germline V gene. V shed 0 bases, J shed 8 bases, and the junction held 5 bases outside the gene matches. The CDR3 length is 15 residues. The CDR3 protein is CASSLGDRVEEKLFF. Written as DNA, the CDR3 is TGCGCCAGCAGCTTGGGGGACAGGGTAGAGGAAAAACTGTTTTTT. Full variable domain (rest looked up from reference TRBV5-1 and TRBJ1-4): KAGVTQTPRYLIKTRGQQVTLSCSPISGHRSVSWYQQTPGQGLQFLFEYFSETQRNKGNFPGRFSGRQFSNSRSEMNVSTLELGDSALYLCASSLGDRVEEKLFFGSGTQLSVL.

This clone was seen once. The J gene is TRBJ1-2, the V gene TRBV19; D gene uncertain. Trimming removed 4 bases from V and 5 bases from J, with 23 bases in between. Germline V gene lookup returns CDR1 LNHDA and CDR2 SQIVND (reference sequence). There are 17 residues in the CDR3. In DNA form, the CDR3 reads TGTGCCAGTAGTACAAAGAATGGACTGACGAACCGATATGGCTACACCTTC. It specifies CASSTKNGLTNRYGYTF.

The chain employs TRBV30 and TRBJ1-1; 8 nucleotides agree with TRBD1. J was trimmed by 1 base and V by 2 bases; bases with no gene match: 0. Germline CDR1 is GTSNPN and CDR2 is SVGIG (reference sequence). The CDR3 covers 13 residues. The chain's CDR3 is CAWSQGANTEAFF. As DNA, the CDR3 is TGTGCCTGGAGTCAGGGGGCGAACACTGAAGCTTTCTTT.

This clone was found a few times. This chain uses TRBV10-1 with TRBJ1-4; the match to TRBD1 covers 8 bases. The CDR3 sequence is 14 residues long. Germline lookup yields CDR1 WNHNN and CDR2 SYGVQD (reference sequence). Trimming removed 6 bases from V and 3 bases from J; junction bases left unmatched: 3. The CDR3 loop is CASSSGQANEKLFF. For the CDR3, the DNA is TGCGCCAGCAGCTCGGGACAGGCTAATGAAAAACTGTTTTTT.

This sequence joins TRBV7-8 and TRBJ2-1; 15 bases line up with TRBD2. CDR1 is SGHVS and CDR2 is FQNEAQ in the germline V gene. This CDR3 region has 19 residues. The V gene end was trimmed by 5 bases and the J gene end by 6 bases; junction bases not matched to a gene: 14. CDR3: CASSANFGLAGGRGNEQFF. CDR3 coding DNA: TGTGCCAGCAGCGCCAACTTCGGACTAGCGGGGGGGCGGGGCAATGAGCAGTTCTTC.

V usage is TRBV6-1 and J usage is TRBJ2-1; possibly TRBD1 or TRBD2 for D (6 bases each). Germline CDR1 MNHNS, CDR2 SASEGT. The CDR3 runs 17 residues. V lost 3 bases, J lost 5 bases, and 20 bases lay in between. In DNA, the CDR3 is TGTGCCAGCAGTGATGGGGGCCTAGCGTTAACCAACAATGAGCAGTTCTTC. Its protein is CASSDGGLALTNNEQFF.

The chain has TRBV10-2 and TRBJ2-3; D might be TRBD2 (7 bases). Germline lookup yields CDR1 WSHSY and CDR2 SAAADI. Trimming removed 7 bases at V and 2 bases at J, with 16 bases between. The CDR3 loop spans 15 amino acids. CDR3 loop: CASTWGGDPTDTQYF. CDR3 bases: TGCGCCAGCACTTGGGGGGGCGATCCCACAGATACGCAGTATTTT.

The V gene is TRBV7-6, the J gene TRBJ2-2, with D hard to call. The CDR3 is 16 residues long. The V end was cut by 5 bases, the J end by 6 bases, with 19 bases between. In germline, CDR1 is SGHVS, CDR2 FNYEAQ. Here the CDR3 reads CASSPALGLIAGELFF. CDR3 in DNA: TGTGCCAGCAGCCCCGCGCTAGGGTTAATAGCCGGGGAGCTGTTTTTT.

CDR3 residues: CASSQLQGADYHTEAFF. Written as DNA, the CDR3 is TGTGCCAGCAGCCAATTACAGGGGGCCGATTATCACACTGAAGCTTTCTTT. The V gene is TRBV11-2, the J gene TRBJ1-1, with 9 bases identical to TRBD1. The ends lost 5 bases at V and 3 bases at J; junction bases unmatched: 13. From germline, CDR1 is SGHAT and CDR2 FQNNGV. The CDR3 spans 17 residues.

The V gene is TRBV7-9, the J gene TRBJ2-1; 8 bases map to TRBD2. With V trimmed by 5 bases and J by 5 bases, 2 bases remained unmatched. The CDR3 runs to 13 residues. Germline V lookup: CDR1 SEHNR, CDR2 FQNEAQ (reference sequence). The CDR3 nucleotides are TGTGCCAGCAGCCGGGGGGGAGACAATGAGCAGTTCTTC. Translating it yields CASSRGGDNEQFF.

This clone was counted only a few times. V gene TRBV18 combines with J gene TRBJ1-5; 8 nucleotides match TRBD1. The CDR3 totals 15 residues. Germline V lookup: CDR1 KGHSH, CDR2 LQKENI. Losses at the gene ends were 8 bases for V and 3 bases for J; bases not matched to a gene: 9. This CDR3 is CASAYETGANQPQHF. Here the CDR3 DNA reads TGTGCCAGCGCCTACGAGACAGGGGCCAATCAGCCCCAGCATTTT.

The chain couples TRBV7-2 to TRBJ2-4; 8 positions agree with TRBD1. CDR1 is SGHTA, CDR2 FQGNSA, per germline. CDR3 length: 17 residues. The junction had 10 bases not matched to a gene; V was cut back by 6 bases and J by 0 bases. As DNA, the CDR3 is TGTGCCAGCAGTCCGGGTGGACAGGGATTAGCCAAAAACATTCAGTACTTC. Translation: CASSPGGQGLAKNIQYF.

The CDR3 DNA reads as TGTGCCAGCGGCCTCAATGAGCAGTTCTTC. This sequence encodes CASGLNEQFF. V and J are TRBV5-6 and TRBJ2-1; no firm D call. The germline V gene has CDR1 SGHDT and CDR2 YYEEEE. V shed 7 bases and J shed 6 bases, with 5 bases lying between them. This CDR3 has 10 residues.